This TCR beta chain came from a study of blood T cells in healthy people across ages. Study as a whole: T cells yielded about one barcoded beta molecule per two cells through template switching.

Total RNA, at least 6 micrograms per sample, came from PBMCs. This clonotype turned up a few times. Trimming stripped 8 bases from V and 6 bases from J, with 14 bases between. CDR3 length: 13 residues. Germline V gives CDR1 MDHEN, CDR2 SYDVKM. Then a second PCR, running roughly 7 to 11 cycles, was carried out with a sample-barcoded 5' primer and a J-beta primer mix. TCRdb passed the 5' RACE reads through MiXCR, listing each CDR3 protein once. The sample has more than 1.4 million distinct CDR3 sequences, 42% seen once. The material sequenced was blood. The receptor comes from a woman between 18 and 30 years old in good health. The rearrangement joins TRBV28 to TRBJ1-3, with D possibly TRBD1 on 6 matching bases. CDR3 amino acids: CASHRVSKNTIYF. DNA for the CDR3: TGTGCCAGCCACAGGGTTTCGAAAAACACCATATATTTT.